These 22 T cell receptor beta chains were all obtained from the same sample, sequenced in a study of blood T cell repertoires in COVID-19. This table comes from immunoSEQ multiplex PCR, and its TCRdb copy is limited to in-frame clones, with some not included. The sample has some 250,000 clones; around four fifths are singletons. Sequenced: peripheral blood. These receptors were taken from a man aged 25-45 years who had recovered from COVID-19.

This CDR3 reads CASSFRGSQYF. In DNA, the CDR3 is TGTGCCAGCAGTTTTAGGGGGTCCCAGTACTTC. The genes are TRBV28 and TRBJ2-5; weak D call: TRBD1 (6 bases). Trimming removed 3 bases at V and 9 bases at J, with 8 bases between. The CDR3 totals 11 residues. Germline CDR1 is MDHEN and CDR2 is SYDVKM.

The CDR3 DNA reads as TGTGCCAGCAGCCCATCGACATTTTCAGGAAACACCATATATTTT. Amino acids: CASSPSTFSGNTIYF. J is TRBJ1-3 and V is TRBV7-8; D gene ambiguous. Germline lookup yields CDR1 SGHVS and CDR2 FQNEAQ. The CDR3 runs 15 residues. Trimming took off 5 bases at V and 4 bases at J, with 15 bases between the two ends.

This clone was counted between two and nine times. The V call is TRBV4-1, the J call TRBJ1-6, with 9 bases matching TRBD1. Germline-derived CDR1 and CDR2 are MGHRA and YSYEKL. This CDR3 is built from 16 residues. The junction had 8 bases not matched to a gene; V was cut back by 3 bases and J by 8 bases. CDR3: CASSQPGQGLDSPLHF. Here the CDR3 DNA reads TGCGCCAGCAGCCAGCCGGGACAGGGCTTGGATTCACCCCTCCACTTT.

The DNA for the CDR3 is TGTGCCAGCAGCGTAGGATGGCTAGCGGGGGGGGATACGCAGTATTTT. This sequence encodes CASSVGWLAGGDTQYF. The chain combines TRBV9 with TRBJ2-3, with 12 bases aligning to TRBD2. Germline CDR1 and CDR2: SGDLS and YYNGEE. This CDR3 is built from 16 residues. V lost 0 bases, J lost 6 bases, and 5 bases stayed unmatched.

The chain is built from TRBV9 and TRBJ2-1, with TRBD2 as a possible D gene (7 bases). CDR1 is SGDLS and CDR2 is YYNGEE in the germline V gene. This CDR3 has 15 residues. The ends were cut back, 2 bases at V and 10 bases at J, with 19 bases in the middle. CDR3 sequence: CASSVFSGGPEEQFF. The CDR3 DNA reads TGTGCCAGCAGCGTTTTCTCCGGGGGGCCAGAGGAGCAGTTCTTC.

This rearrangement joins TRBV18 to TRBJ2-2; TRBD2 matches at 10 bases. V shed 6 bases and J 2 bases; nucleotides not matched to a gene: 3. Germline V CDR1 and CDR2: KGHSH, LQKENI. This CDR3 has 15 residues. CDR3 protein: CASSPSGGNTGELFF. As DNA, the CDR3 is TGTGCCAGCTCGCCTAGCGGGGGTAACACCGGGGAGCTGTTTTTT.

V usage is TRBV5-1 and J usage is TRBJ2-2, with a weak D call TRBD2 (7 bases). The CDR3 totals 15 residues. The germline CDR1 and CDR2 sequences are SGHRS and YFSETQ. V was clipped by 2 bases and J by 6 bases, with 14 bases between them. The CDR3 here is CASSLSGGAAGELFF. The CDR3 DNA follows: TGCGCCAGCAGCTTATCGGGGGGCGCGGCCGGGGAGCTGTTTTTT. Full variable domain (missing parts from reference TRBV5-1 and TRBJ2-2): KAGVTQTPRYLIKTRGQQVTLSCSPISGHRSVSWYQQTPGQGLQFLFEYFSETQRNKGNFPGRFSGRQFSNSRSEMNVSTLELGDSALYLCASSLSGGAAGELFFGEGSRLTVL.

The V gene is TRBV10-3, the J gene TRBJ1-2, with 7 bases fitting TRBD1. Germline V gives CDR1 ENHRY, CDR2 SYGVKD. Trimming at V came to 6 bases and at J to 5 bases, leaving 9 bases not matched to a gene. CDR3 length: 14 amino acids. The CDR3 nucleotides read TGTGCCATCAGGGATACATCGACAGGGTATGGCTACACCTTC. Amino acid sequence: CAIRDTSTGYGYTF.

This chain uses TRBV3-1 (or the pseudogene TRBV3-2) with TRBJ2-3; D is unresolved. Trimming took 0 bases from V and 4 from J, leaving 8 bases between them. Germline lookup yields CDR1 LGHDT and CDR2 YNNKEL (reference sequence). There are 14 residues in the CDR3. CDR3 in amino acids: CASSQDLAADTQYF. In DNA form, the CDR3 reads TGTGCCAGCAGCCAAGATCTTGCGGCAGATACGCAGTATTTT.

The chain links TRBV6-1 to TRBJ1-5, with 7 bases that match TRBD1. Germline CDR1 is MNHNS and CDR2 is SASEGT. The CDR3 is made up of 15 amino acids. V lost 2 bases and J lost 7; bases outside the gene matches: 8. This CDR3 reads CASSESGDSGQPQHF. The DNA of the CDR3 is TGTGCCAGCAGTGAATCCGGGGACAGTGGACAGCCCCAGCATTTT.

V is TRBV2 and J is TRBJ1-2; D not certain. V was trimmed by 6 bases and J by 3 bases, leaving 17 bases between them. This CDR3 spans 15 amino acids. CDR1 SNHLY and CDR2 FYNNEI come from the germline V gene. CDR3 nucleotide sequence: TGTGCCAGCAGCGCCTCTAGGTCGACGGACTATGGCTACACCTTC. Amino acid sequence: CASSASRSTDYGYTF.

The chain recombines TRBV6-5 with TRBJ2-3, with D unresolved. The V and J ends lost 0 bases and 0 bases respectively, with 7 bases between them. The germline V gene has CDR1 MNHEY and CDR2 SVGAGI. The CDR3 is made up of 15 amino acids. CDR3 amino acids: CASSYSVVSTDTQYF. The DNA for the CDR3 is TGTGCCAGCAGTTACTCGGTAGTAAGCACAGATACGCAGTATTTT.

V usage is TRBV3-1 (or the pseudogene TRBV3-2) and J usage is TRBJ1-2; 7 positions agree with TRBD1. The CDR3 extends over 14 amino acids. The ends lost 0 bases at V and 8 bases at J; junction bases unmatched: 6. CDR1 and CDR2 from the germline V gene are LGHDT and YNNKEL (reference sequence). CDR3 sequence (DNA): TGTGCCAGCAGCCAAGATTACAGGGGTGGCGGCTACACCTTC. This translates into CASSQDYRGGGYTF.

This chain connects TRBV7-8 to TRBJ2-7; possibly TRBD1 for D (5 bases). This CDR3 region has 16 residues. In germline, CDR1 is SGHVS, CDR2 FQNEAQ. V dropped 6 bases and J dropped 0 bases, with 18 bases sitting between them. CDR3 protein: CASSPLGRATSYEQYF. The CDR3 DNA sequence: TGTGCCAGCAGTCCACTGGGCAGGGCAACCTCCTACGAGCAGTACTTC.

This clone was seen ten or more times. This chain connects TRBV7-8 to TRBJ1-5; the D gene is possibly TRBD1 (6 bases). The germline V and J ends were trimmed by 6 bases and 5 bases, with 11 bases remaining between them. Germline V gives CDR1 SGHVS, CDR2 FQNEAQ. This CDR3 comprises 13 residues. CDR3 nucleotide sequence: TGTGCCAGCAGTTGGAAGGGGGATCAGCCCCAGCATTTT. It specifies CASSWKGDQPQHF.

CDR3 in amino acids: CASSYGTGIGVGTQYF. The CDR3 nucleotides are TGTGCCAGCAGTTACGGGACAGGGATTGGGGTGGGCACGCAGTATTTT. This chain joins TRBV6-5 and TRBJ2-3, with 9 bases matching TRBD1. V shed 2 bases, J shed 9 bases, and the junction held 12 bases outside the gene matches. CDR1 and CDR2 (germline): MNHEY, SVGAGI. This CDR3 has 16 amino acids.

The chain couples TRBV6-2 or TRBV6-3 to TRBJ1-5, with a tentative D call TRBD1 (5 bases). With 1 base removed from V and 10 bases from J, the gap between germline ends came to 14 bases. The CDR3 contains 14 residues. The germline V gene has CDR1 MNHEY and CDR2 SVGEGT. The CDR3 bases are TGTGCCAGCAGTTACTTTGACAGCTCCAAACCCCAGCATTTT. Amino acids: CASSYFDSSKPQHF.

As DNA, the CDR3 is TGTGCCATCAGTGAGTCGACTGGCGGGGCTAGCACAGATACGCAGTATTTT. Translated, it gives CAISESTGGASTDTQYF. The V and J genes are TRBV10-3 and TRBJ2-3; a weak D match, TRBD2 (6 bases). The CDR3 length is 17 residues. Trimming cost V 0 bases and J 0 bases, with 13 bases left between them. The germline CDR1 and CDR2 sequences are ENHRY and SYGVKD.

CDR3 DNA: TGTGCCAGCAGTCCGGGGAGCCCCTACAATGAGCAGTTCTTC. Protein: CASSPGSPYNEQFF. V gene TRBV27 combines with J gene TRBJ2-1; possibly TRBD2 for D (5 bases). CDR3 length: 14 residues. Trimming cost V 5 bases and J 2 bases, with 10 bases left between them. Germline values: CDR1 MNHEY, CDR2 SMNVEV (reference sequence).

The rearrangement links TRBV7-9 to TRBJ1-2; no reliable D call. Germline V gene sequence: CDR1 SEHNR, CDR2 FQNEAQ (reference sequence). The CDR3 is made up of 13 amino acids. V was shortened by 4 bases and J by 8 bases, with 14 bases between the two germline ends. The CDR3 nucleotides read TGTGCCAGCAGCTCGACGGAGGACGGCGGCTACACCTTC. The encoded protein is CASSSTEDGGYTF.

The chain carries TRBV3-1 (or the pseudogene TRBV3-2) and TRBJ1-4; a weak D match, TRBD1 (5 bases). Germline V gives CDR1 LGHDT, CDR2 YNNKEL (reference sequence). The CDR3 extends over 17 amino acids. V was clipped by 1 base and J by 0 bases, with 12 bases between them. Here the CDR3 DNA reads TGTGCCAGCAGCCAAGGGGGCGACAGCGCAACTAATGAAAAACTGTTTTTT. Amino acid sequence: CASSQGGDSATNEKLFF.

As DNA, the CDR3 is TGCAGCGCAACTAGCGGGGGGGCCTGGGAGACCCAGTACTTC. It yields the protein CSATSGGAWETQYF. This chain joins TRBV29-1 and TRBJ2-5, with 13 bases that match TRBD2. The CDR3 extends over 14 amino acids. V gave up 7 bases and J gave up 5 bases; unmatched junction bases: 7. Germline V gene lookup returns CDR1 SQVTM and CDR2 ANQGSEA.